These T cell receptor beta chains were read from a single sample in a study of T cell changes during pregnancy in multiple sclerosis. Measured with immunoSEQ multiplex PCR; TCRdb has only the in-frame clones, and not every one. The data contain tens of thousands of clones, around 91% of them singletons. Sequenced here: peripheral blood, sampled in the third trimester of pregnancy. Receptor source: a female donor in good health, enrolled as a control in a pregnancy study. Both conserved end residues are part of each CDR3. The order of the fields is V gene, J gene, D gene, clone size, CDR3 protein, CDR3 DNA. D genes are given only for firm matches. Size tells how often a clone was seen (once, few, many) or the class of an expanded clone, and some rows leave it out.

v_call: TRBV13
j_call: TRBJ2-5
d_call: TRBD1
clone_size: NA
cdr3_aa: CASSPGTAQETQYF
cdr3_nt: TGTGCCAGCAGCCCCGGGACAGCCCAAGAGACCCAGTACTTC

v_call: TRBV14
j_call: TRBJ1-2
d_call: NA
clone_size: NA
cdr3_aa: CASSPPEARVYGYTF
cdr3_nt: TGTGCCAGCAGCCCCCCTGAGGCCAGGGTCTATGGCTACACCTTC

v_call: TRBV19
j_call: TRBJ2-5
d_call: TRBD1
clone_size: NA
cdr3_aa: CASSIDRTGIETQYF
cdr3_nt: TGTGCCAGTAGTATAGATCGGACAGGGATAGAGACCCAGTACTTC

v_call: TRBV6-5
j_call: TRBJ2-7
d_call: TRBD2
clone_size: NA
cdr3_aa: CASSPPGGEYEQYF
cdr3_nt: TGTGCCAGCAGTCCGCCGGGAGGGGAGTACGAGCAGTACTTC

v_call: TRBV19
j_call: TRBJ2-7
d_call: TRBD1
clone_size: once
cdr3_aa: CASSPWGQGFQSTGEQYF
cdr3_nt: TGTGCCAGTAGTCCCTGGGGACAGGGGTTCCAATCCACCGGCGAGCAGTACTTC

v_call: TRBV5-1
j_call: TRBJ2-3
d_call: NA
clone_size: NA
cdr3_aa: CASSLQLDTQYF
cdr3_nt: TGCGCCAGCAGCCTCCAGTTAGATACGCAGTATTTT

v_call: TRBV30
j_call: TRBJ1-2
d_call: NA
clone_size: NA
cdr3_aa: CACSRRANYGYTF
cdr3_nt: TGTGCCTGCAGCCGACGAGCGAACTATGGCTACACCTTC

v_call: TRBV6-5
j_call: TRBJ2-7
d_call: TRBD1
clone_size: NA
cdr3_aa: CAAAGDRGTHEQYF
cdr3_nt: TGTGCCGCAGCCGGGGACAGGGGGACGCATGAGCAGTACTTC

v_call: TRBV19
j_call: TRBJ2-2
d_call: NA
clone_size: once
cdr3_aa: CATRGGTGNTGELFF
cdr3_nt: TGTGCGACGAGGGGGGGGACAGGGAACACCGGGGAGCTGTTTTTT

v_call: TRBV4-1
j_call: TRBJ2-6
d_call: TRBD1
clone_size: NA
cdr3_aa: CASSQAQGKGLSGANVLTF
cdr3_nt: TGCGCCAGCAGCCAAGCACAGGGGAAAGGGCTCTCTGGGGCCAACGTCCTGACTTTC

v_call: TRBV9
j_call: TRBJ1-6
d_call: NA
clone_size: NA
cdr3_aa: CASSVRDKSNSPLHF
cdr3_nt: TGTGCCAGCAGCGTCCGGGACAAAAGTAATTCACCCCTCCACTTT

v_call: TRBV5-8
j_call: TRBJ2-7
d_call: NA
clone_size: NA
cdr3_aa: CASSLEGLPISQYF
cdr3_nt: TGTGCCAGCAGCTTGGAGGGACTGCCTATTTCGCAGTACTTC

v_call: TRBV2
j_call: TRBJ2-1
d_call: TRBD2
clone_size: NA
cdr3_aa: CASSAGLASYNEQFF
cdr3_nt: TGTGCCAGCAGTGCTGGACTAGCGAGTTACAATGAGCAGTTCTTC

v_call: TRBV7-7
j_call: TRBJ2-1
d_call: TRBD1
clone_size: NA
cdr3_aa: CASSLARTGTNEQFF
cdr3_nt: TGTGCCAGCAGCTTAGCGCGGACAGGGACCAATGAGCAGTTCTTC

v_call: TRBV29-1
j_call: TRBJ1-2
d_call: TRBD1
clone_size: NA
cdr3_aa: CSTRQGDYGYTF
cdr3_nt: TGCAGCACTCGACAGGGGGACTATGGCTACACCTTC

v_call: TRBV15
j_call: TRBJ1-2
d_call: NA
clone_size: NA
cdr3_aa: CATSREQIYGYTF
cdr3_nt: TGTGCCACCAGCAGAGAACAGATCTATGGCTACACCTTC

v_call: TRBV27
j_call: TRBJ2-2
d_call: TRBD1
clone_size: NA
cdr3_aa: CASQRQGSTGELFF
cdr3_nt: TGTGCCAGCCAAAGACAGGGGAGCACCGGGGAGCTGTTTTTT

v_call: TRBV6-5
j_call: TRBJ1-2
d_call: TRBD1
clone_size: NA
cdr3_aa: CASSYPRGNNYGYTF
cdr3_nt: TGTGCCAGCAGTTACCCCAGGGGGAATAACTATGGCTACACCTTC

v_call: TRBV5-6
j_call: TRBJ1-1
d_call: TRBD1
clone_size: few
cdr3_aa: CASTRGQGINTEAFF
cdr3_nt: TGTGCCAGCACTCGTGGACAGGGGATAAACACTGAAGCTTTCTTT

v_call: TRBV27
j_call: TRBJ2-3
d_call: NA
clone_size: NA
cdr3_aa: CASRVGGGDTQYF
cdr3_nt: TGTGCCAGCAGGGTGGGAGGGGGAGATACGCAGTATTTT

v_call: TRBV9
j_call: TRBJ2-7
d_call: TRBD2
clone_size: NA
cdr3_aa: CASSPTTSGAGEQYF
cdr3_nt: TGTGCCAGCAGCCCCACGACTAGCGGGGCCGGGGAGCAGTACTTC

v_call: TRBV4-3
j_call: TRBJ1-2
d_call: NA
clone_size: NA
cdr3_aa: CASSQVREANYGYTF
cdr3_nt: TGCGCCAGCAGCCAAGTACGGGAAGCGAACTATGGCTACACCTTC